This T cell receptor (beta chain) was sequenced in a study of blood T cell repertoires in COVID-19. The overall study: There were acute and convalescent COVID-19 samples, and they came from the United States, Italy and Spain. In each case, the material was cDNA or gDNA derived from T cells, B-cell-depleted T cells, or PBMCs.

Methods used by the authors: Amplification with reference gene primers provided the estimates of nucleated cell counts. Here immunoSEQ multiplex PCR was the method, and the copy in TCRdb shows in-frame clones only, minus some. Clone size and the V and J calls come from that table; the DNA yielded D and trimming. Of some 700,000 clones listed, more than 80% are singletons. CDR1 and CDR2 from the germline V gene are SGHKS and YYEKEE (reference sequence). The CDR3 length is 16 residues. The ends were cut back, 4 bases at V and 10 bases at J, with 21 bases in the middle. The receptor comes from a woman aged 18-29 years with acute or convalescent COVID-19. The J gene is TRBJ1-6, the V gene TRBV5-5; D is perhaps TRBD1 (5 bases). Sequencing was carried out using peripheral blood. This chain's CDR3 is CASSLLFGQGKSPLHF. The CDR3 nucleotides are TGTGCCAGCAGCCTCCTATTCGGCCAGGGTAAATCACCCCTCCACTTT.